This is a list of T cell receptor beta chains from one sample in a study of T cell responses to AZD1222 COVID-19 vaccine. This table comes from immunoSEQ multiplex PCR, and its TCRdb copy is limited to in-frame clones, with some not included. The data show 110,000 or so clones, 70% to 90% seen once. The sequencing used peripheral blood, collected 28 days after the second AZD1222 dose. These TCRs come from an adult who received the AZD1222 COVID-19 vaccine. Each CDR3 is given with its conserved first and last residue. Fields, in order: D gene, V gene, clone size, J gene, CDR3 DNA, CDR3 protein. A D gene is named only where the DNA matches it firmly. Some rows mark clone size as missing; the rest say once, few, many or name a class of expanded clone.

>.|TRBV5-1|.|TRBJ1-3
TGCGCCAGCAGCTACGACCCACCCATGACAGGCTACTCTGGAAACACCATATATTTT
CASSYDPPMTGYSGNTIYF
>.|TRBV28|.|TRBJ1-6
TGTGCCAGCAGTTCCGCCTACAGGGAAAGAAGGTCCTATAATTCACCCCTCCACTTT
CASSSAYRERRSYNSPLHF
>.|TRBV9|.|TRBJ1-1
TGTGCCAGCAGCAAGACAGCGAACACTGAAGCTTTCTTT
CASSKTANTEAFF
>.|TRBV3-1/TRBV3-2|.|TRBJ1-1
TGTGCCAGCAGCCCCATAGTGGGGACTGAAGCTTTCTTT
CASSPIVGTEAFF
>.|TRBV7-2|.|TRBJ2-2
TGTGCCAGCAGCTTATTCGAGGGGGCGAACACCGGGGAGCTGTTTTTT
CASSLFEGANTGELFF
>TRBD1|TRBV7-6|.|TRBJ1-5
TGTGCCAGCAGCCGCGGGACAGGGGGCAATCAGCCCCAGCATTTT
CASSRGTGGNQPQHF
>TRBD1|TRBV28|.|TRBJ1-6
TGTGCCAGCAGTCCCCGACAGGGGGCGGATAATTCACCCCTCCACTTT
CASSPRQGADNSPLHF
>.|TRBV2|.|TRBJ1-1
TGTGCCAGCACCATAGGGGGGTACACTGAAGCTTTCTTT
CASTIGGYTEAFF
>TRBD1|TRBV2|once|TRBJ1-2
TGTGCCACTGGTCGAGGGACAGGGATCGACTATGGCTACACCTTC
CATGRGTGIDYGYTF
>.|TRBV7-2|once|TRBJ1-1
TGTGCCAGCAGCTTCCAGATCATGAACACTGAAGCTTTCTTT
CASSFQIMNTEAFF
>TRBD1|TRBV11-2|.|TRBJ1-5
TGTGCCAGCAGCACAGGGGTCGGTCAGCCCCAGCATTTT
CASSTGVGQPQHF
>.|TRBV27|few|TRBJ2-4
TGTGCCAGCAGTTCTATCTCTACCGGGCCGCTAGGCATTCAGTACTTC
CASSSISTGPLGIQYF
>.|TRBV28|.|TRBJ2-3
TGTGCCAGCAGTTTTGGGGGGACACCTAGCACAGATACGCAGTATTTT
CASSFGGTPSTDTQYF
>TRBD2|TRBV11-3|.|TRBJ2-5
TGTGCCAGCAGCCGAGCGGGGGGGATCGAGACTCAGTACTTC
CASSRAGGIETQYF
>TRBD2|TRBV3-1/TRBV3-2|once|TRBJ2-3
TGTGCCAGCAGCCTGGCTAGCGGGAGGGCCGGCACAGATACGCAGTATTTT
CASSLASGRAGTDTQYF
>TRBD1|TRBV19|.|TRBJ1-5
TGTGCCAGTAAGCAAGACAGGGCGGGCAATCAGCCCCAGCATTTT
CASKQDRAGNQPQHF
>TRBD2|TRBV7-2|.|TRBJ2-3
TGTGCCAGCAGCCCGGGACTAGCGGGGGGGCCCATGGGATATTTT
CASSPGLAGGPMGYF
>.|TRBV11-3|.|TRBJ2-3
TGTGCCAGCAGCCCCGGAGGGCGCACAGATACGCAGTATTTT
CASSPGGRTDTQYF
>.|TRBV5-1|.|TRBJ2-3
TGCGCCAGCAGCTTGCGGGGCACAGATACGCAGTATTTT
CASSLRGTDTQYF
>.|TRBV12-3/TRBV12-4|.|TRBJ1-1
TGTGCCAGCAGTTATAGTGGGAACACTGAAGCTTTCTTT
CASSYSGNTEAFF
>TRBD2|TRBV5-6|.|TRBJ2-3
TGTGCCAGCAGCCCTGAGACTAGCGGGAAAACAGATACGCAGTATTTT
CASSPETSGKTDTQYF
>.|TRBV27|.|TRBJ2-1
TGTGCCAGCAGTTTATCCTACCCCGGTCCACCCCTGTACAATGAGCAGTTCTTC
CASSLSYPGPPLYNEQFF
>.|TRBV11-2|.|TRBJ1-3
TGTGCCAGCAGCTTAGCAGGGGCCGGAAACACCATATATTTT
CASSLAGAGNTIYF
>TRBD2|TRBV24-1|.|TRBJ2-1
TGTGCCACCAGTGGTCCTAGCGGGGTCTACAATGAGCAGTTCTTC
CATSGPSGVYNEQFF
>TRBD2|TRBV27|once|TRBJ2-5
TGTGCCAGCAGTTTCGGGCTAGCGGGGAAAGAGACCCAGTACTTC
CASSFGLAGKETQYF
>.|TRBV28|.|TRBJ2-7
TGTGCCAGCAGTCCGCAGCAGCGGCCCTACGAGCAGTACTTC
CASSPQQRPYEQYF
>.|TRBV6-5|.|TRBJ2-3
TGTGCCAGCAGTTACGTTCCCACAGATACGCAGTATTTT
CASSYVPTDTQYF
>TRBD1|TRBV10-3|.|TRBJ2-7
TGTGCCATCAGCGGGACAGGGATAGTCAAGCAGTACTTC
CAISGTGIVKQYF
>.|TRBV28|.|TRBJ1-2
TGTGCCAGCAGTCCTCGACAGGTCTATGGCTACACCTTC
CASSPRQVYGYTF
>.|TRBV27|.|TRBJ2-3
TGTGCCAGCAGTTTATTGGGGGAGAGGAGCACAGATACGCAGTATTTT
CASSLLGERSTDTQYF
>.|TRBV12-3/TRBV12-4|.|TRBJ1-1
TGTGCCAGCAGTTTGGTACAGGGAGAAGCTTTCTTT
CASSLVQGEAFF
>.|TRBV4-1|.|TRBJ1-1
TGCGCCAGCAGCCAAGGTGGGGGTTCGGACACTGAAGCTTTCTTT
CASSQGGGSDTEAFF
>.|TRBV5-1|.|TRBJ1-2
TGCGCCAGCAGCTTGTCTGACAACTATGGCTACACCTTC
CASSLSDNYGYTF
>TRBD2|TRBV6-1|.|TRBJ2-7
TGTGCCAGCAGTGACATACTAGCGGGGGGGCCCAACGAGCAGTACTTC
CASSDILAGGPNEQYF
>.|TRBV6-5|.|TRBJ1-2
TGTGCCAGCAGTTGGGCGGGGGGCCGAACTAACTATGGCTACACCTTC
CASSWAGGRTNYGYTF
>.|TRBV7-9|.|TRBJ1-2
TGTGCCAGCAGCCCGACAGTCGGGTATTATGGCTACACCTTC
CASSPTVGYYGYTF
>TRBD1|TRBV19|.|TRBJ1-2
TGTGCCAGTAGTCGCGGGACAGGGGTGTACTATGGCTACACCTTC
CASSRGTGVYYGYTF
>TRBD1|TRBV6-2/TRBV6-3|.|TRBJ2-5
TGTGCCAGCAGTTATAAAGGGACAGGCGGGGAGACCCAGTACTTC
CASSYKGTGGETQYF
>TRBD2|TRBV6-5|.|TRBJ2-4
TGTGCCAGCCGACAAACGGCGGGAGTGGGGAACATTCAGTACTTC
CASRQTAGVGNIQYF
>TRBD1|TRBV5-1|few|TRBJ2-7
TGCGCCAGCAGCTTGGTGGCAGGGGGCGGCGAGCAGTACTTC
CASSLVAGGGEQYF
>.|TRBV5-6|.|TRBJ1-2
TGTGCCAGCAGCCGCTCCGCTTATGGCTACACCTTC
CASSRSAYGYTF
>.|TRBV10-3|.|TRBJ1-1
TGTGCCATCAGTGAGTCCGGGCAGGGGAACACTGAAGCTTTCTTT
CAISESGQGNTEAFF
>TRBD1|TRBV24-1|.|TRBJ2-3
TGTGCCACCAGTGAAGCACAGGGGGCAGATACGCAGTATTTT
CATSEAQGADTQYF
>.|TRBV7-9|.|TRBJ1-4
TGTGCCAGCAGCTTCGCAGCTTCAACTAATGAAAAACTGTTTTTT
CASSFAASTNEKLFF
>TRBD2|TRBV27|.|TRBJ2-2
TGTGCCAGCAGTTTGTCCCTAGCGGGAGGCACCGGGGAGCTGTTTTTT
CASSLSLAGGTGELFF
>TRBD2|TRBV28|.|TRBJ2-5
TGTGCCAGCAGTTGGGGGGGGGCCCAGTACTTC
CASSWGGAQYF
>.|TRBV6-5|.|TRBJ2-5
TGTGCCAGCAGTTACTCGGGTTTAGGGGGAGAGACCCAGTACTTC
CASSYSGLGGETQYF
>.|TRBV19|.|TRBJ2-1
TGTGCCAGTATTTCACAGGGGAGGAATGAGCAGTTCTTC
CASISQGRNEQFF
>TRBD1|TRBV10-3|.|TRBJ1-2
TGTGCCATCAAGGACAGGGGACGCGGCTACACCTTC
CAIKDRGRGYTF
>.|TRBV30|once|TRBJ1-6
TGTGCCTGGAGTTTAACTTCCGGGACACCGAATTCACCCCTCCACTTT
CAWSLTSGTPNSPLHF
>.|TRBV7-3|.|TRBJ1-6
TGTGCCAGCAGCTTAACGGGTACTAGGAGCTTCGGTTCACCCCTCCACTTT
CASSLTGTRSFGSPLHF
>.|TRBV12-3/TRBV12-4|.|TRBJ1-2
TGTGCCAGCAGTTTTGAGGCCTACTACACCTTC
CASSFEAYYTF
>.|TRBV29-1|.|TRBJ1-2
TGCAGCGTTGAGGAAACAGGGTCTGGCTACACCTTC
CSVEETGSGYTF
>TRBD1|TRBV7-2|.|TRBJ1-5
TGTGCCAGCAGCTCAATGGACAGGGGAGGGCATCAGCCCCAGCATTTT
CASSSMDRGGHQPQHF
>TRBD1|TRBV6-5|.|TRBJ1-6
TGTGCCAGCAGCCGGACAGGAAATTCACCCCTCCACTTT
CASSRTGNSPLHF
>TRBD1|TRBV7-2|.|TRBJ1-6
TGTGCCAGCAGGGTGGACAGGTATGGTTCACCCCTCCACTTT
CASRVDRYGSPLHF
>.|TRBV4-3|once|TRBJ1-1
TGCGCCAGCAGCCAAGATTGGGCGGGCTACACTGAAGCTTTCTTT
CASSQDWAGYTEAFF
>TRBD1|TRBV6-1|few|TRBJ1-3
TGTGCCAGCAGGGACGGGACAGGGTATGGAAACACCATATATTTT
CASRDGTGYGNTIYF